The next 28 T cell receptor beta chains were all read from a single sample in a study of Ad26.COV2.S vaccination and SARS-CoV-2 variants. Libraries were prepared by immunoSEQ multiplex PCR; TCRdb keeps only in-frame clonotypes and omits some of them. The repertoire holds about 97,000 clones, around 82% seen once, with 17% in the top ten. Sequenced material: peripheral blood, taken after recovery from COVID-19. These receptors were obtained from a human donor who had recovered from COVID-19.

This chain joins TRBV7-9 and TRBJ1-2; D gene uncertain. The germline CDR1 and CDR2 sequences are SEHNR and FQNEAQ (reference sequence). The V end lost 1 base, the J end lost 2 bases, and 11 bases lay between the germline ends. CDR3 length: 15 residues. The CDR3 sequence is CASSLVARPNYGYTF. For the CDR3, the DNA is TGTGCCAGCAGCTTAGTAGCCAGGCCAAACTATGGCTACACCTTC.

V gene TRBV7-9 combines with J gene TRBJ2-1; 8 positions agree with TRBD1. The ends lost 4 bases at V and 6 bases at J; junction bases unmatched: 8. This CDR3 spans 15 amino acids. Per germline, CDR1 SEHNR and CDR2 FQNEAQ (reference sequence). The CDR3: CASSSPGTGFNEQFF. CDR3 DNA: TGTGCCAGCAGCTCCCCCGGGACAGGATTCAATGAGCAGTTCTTC.

This CDR3 is CASSSRQAYSPLHF. CDR3 coding DNA: TGTGCCAGCAGCTCCAGACAGGCTTATTCACCCCTCCACTTT. The J gene is TRBJ1-6, the V gene TRBV5-5, with D perhaps TRBD1 (6 bases). Trimming stripped 3 bases from V and 8 bases from J, with 12 bases between. From germline, CDR1 is SGHKS and CDR2 YYEKEE (reference sequence). The CDR3 extends over 14 amino acids.

This chain uses TRBV19 with TRBJ1-2, with D possibly TRBD1 on 5 matching bases. This CDR3 region has 13 residues. The V end was cut by 8 bases, the J end by 0 bases, with 10 bases between. The V gene's germline CDR1 is LNHDA and CDR2 SQIVND (reference sequence). For the CDR3, the DNA is TGTGCCAGTTGGACACGGGCTAACTATGGCTACACCTTC. Residues: CASWTRANYGYTF.

This rearrangement joins TRBV4-1 to TRBJ2-7, with no clear D. This CDR3 has 17 amino acids. Per germline, CDR1 MGHRA and CDR2 YSYEKL. Trimming cost V 1 base and J 0 bases, with 16 bases left between them. The CDR3 region has the DNA TGCGCCAGCAGCCAAGTCTTTCGTTGGAACCACTCCTACGAGCAGTACTTC. The encoded protein is CASSQVFRWNHSYEQYF.

The chain couples TRBV10-2 to TRBJ2-7; D remains ambiguous. This CDR3 has 12 amino acids. Per the germline V gene, CDR1 is WSHSY and CDR2 is SAAADI. V was clipped by 2 bases and J by 0 bases, with 2 bases between them. The chain's CDR3 is CASSELSYEQYF. In DNA, the CDR3 is TGCGCCAGCAGTGAGCTCTCCTACGAGCAGTACTTC.

This clone was picked up a small number of times. The chain carries TRBV2 and TRBJ1-2; D possibly corresponds to TRBD1 (6 bases). The CDR3 extends over 12 amino acids. Looked up from germline, CDR1 is SNHLY and CDR2 is FYNNEI. V lost 5 bases and J lost 8, with 12 bases in between. CDR3 in amino acids: CASSWTVYGYTF. The CDR3 region has the DNA TGTGCCAGCAGTTGGACAGTTTACGGCTACACCTTC.

The chain employs TRBV5-1 and TRBJ2-7; tentatively, D is TRBD1 or TRBD2 (6 bases each). Germline CDR1 is SGHRS and CDR2 is YFSETQ. Trimming removed 0 bases from V and 5 bases from J, with 12 bases in between. The CDR3 consists of 14 residues. CDR3 region: CASSLVGGHDEQYF. Here the CDR3 DNA reads TGCGCCAGCAGCTTGGTAGGGGGGCATGACGAGCAGTACTTC.

This chain connects TRBV6-2 or TRBV6-3 to TRBJ1-5; D gene ambiguous. This CDR3 region has 19 residues. The germline V gene has CDR1 MNHEY and CDR2 SVGEGT. V lost 2 bases, J lost 4 bases, and 24 bases lay in between. In DNA form, the CDR3 reads TGTGCCAGCAGTTACGAGCCCTACCGGGCCAACCAAGGAAATCAGCCCCAGCATTTT. Protein sequence: CASSYEPYRANQGNQPQHF.

This chain connects TRBV24-1 to TRBJ2-1, with 8 bases identical to TRBD1. Germline V CDR1 and CDR2: KGHDR, SFDVKD. The CDR3 has 15 amino acids. V shed 4 bases and J 3 bases; nucleotides not matched to a gene: 4. CDR3 bases: TGTGCCACCAGTGACCGACAGGGGTTCTACAATGAGCAGTTCTTC. It yields the protein CATSDRQGFYNEQFF.

This clone was found a few times. This chain joins TRBV6-1 and TRBJ2-3; D remains unclear. Germline V gives CDR1 MNHNS, CDR2 SASEGT. There are 14 residues in the CDR3. Trimming shortened V by 3 bases and J by 5 bases, and 12 bases separated the two germline ends. CDR3 in amino acids: CASSETRSGDTQYF. Written as DNA, the CDR3 is TGTGCCAGCAGTGAGACCAGGTCGGGAGATACGCAGTATTTT.

This chain uses TRBV9 with TRBJ1-4; D not certain. The CDR3 runs 14 residues. V gave up 1 base and J gave up 0 bases, with 4 bases separating them. The V gene's germline CDR1 is SGDLS and CDR2 YYNGEE. The CDR3 loop reads CASSVTATNEKLFF. In DNA, the CDR3 is TGTGCCAGCAGCGTAACTGCAACTAATGAAAAACTGTTTTTT.

The CDR3 here is CASSLNVGGASGYTF. In DNA form, the CDR3 reads TGTGCCAGCAGTTTAAATGTAGGGGGCGCGAGTGGCTACACCTTC. The rearrangement links TRBV28 to TRBJ1-2, with 7 bases aligning to TRBD1. The J segment lost 7 bases and the V segment lost 2 bases, leaving 10 bases of the junction unmatched. CDR1 and CDR2 (germline): MDHEN, SYDVKM. CDR3 size: 15 residues.

This chain's CDR3 is CASSLEGRYNEQFF. CDR3 coding DNA: TGTGCCAGCAGCTTGGAAGGGAGGTACAATGAGCAGTTCTTC. The chain recombines TRBV5-7 with TRBJ2-1; D is possibly TRBD2 (6 bases). TRBV5-7 is an ORF; its function is uncertain. The CDR3 extends over 14 amino acids. V shed 0 bases and J shed 4 bases, with 8 bases lying between them.

The chain carries TRBV2 and TRBJ2-1; D remains ambiguous. Germline values: CDR1 SNHLY, CDR2 FYNNEI. The CDR3 is 13 amino acids. Trimming shortened V by 1 base and J by 8 bases, and 9 bases separated the two germline ends. The CDR3 DNA reads TGTGCCAGCAGTGAAGTAAAGGTTGATGAGCAGTTCTTC. Translation: CASSEVKVDEQFF.

The V call is TRBV9, the J call TRBJ1-1; the D gene is possibly TRBD1 (5 bases). The CDR3 is 13 residues long. Germline V CDR1 and CDR2: SGDLS, YYNGEE. Trimming left V 0 bases short and J 9 bases short, with 12 bases between. CDR3 region: CASSVGGAGQAFF. The CDR3 DNA sequence: TGTGCCAGCAGCGTAGGTGGGGCGGGGCAAGCTTTCTTT.

The V call is TRBV12-3 or TRBV12-4, the J call TRBJ1-6; D perhaps matches TRBD1 (5 bases). The CDR3 contains 11 residues. Trimming cost V 4 bases and J 15 bases, with 10 bases left between them. The CDR3 protein is CASSYRQFLHF. The CDR3 DNA reads as TGTGCCAGCAGTTACAGACAGTTCCTCCACTTT.

The chain links TRBV7-2 to TRBJ1-5; the D gene is possibly TRBD1 (6 bases). This CDR3 spans 16 amino acids. The germline V gene has CDR1 SGHTA and CDR2 FQGNSA. Trimming removed 0 bases from V and 0 bases from J, with 9 bases in between. The CDR3 reads CASSLAGGYSNQPQHF. As DNA, the CDR3 is TGTGCCAGCAGCTTAGCCGGGGGCTATAGCAATCAGCCCCAGCATTTT.

The sample holds a few counts of this clone. The chain couples TRBV28 to TRBJ2-2, with TRBD1 as a possible D gene (5 bases). Germline V gene lookup returns CDR1 MDHEN and CDR2 SYDVKM. V lost 3 bases and J 4 bases, leaving 21 bases between the germline ends. The CDR3 length is 18 residues. CDR3 coding DNA: TGTGCCAGCAGTTTCCCAGACAGCCTCGAAGATTTCACCGGGGAGCTGTTTTTT. This encodes CASSFPDSLEDFTGELFF.

The V and J genes are TRBV24-1 and TRBJ1-3; D is undetermined. CDR1 is KGHDR, CDR2 SFDVKD, per germline. Trimming took off 3 bases at V and 8 bases at J, with 7 bases between the two ends. The CDR3 spans 12 residues. In DNA form, the CDR3 reads TGTGCCACCAGTGATGGTCTGGACACCATATATTTT. Protein sequence: CATSDGLDTIYF.

This chain links TRBV6-6 with TRBJ1-1; D not resolved. The V end lost 2 bases, the J end lost 8 bases, and 15 bases lay between the germline ends. Germline assignment: CDR1 MNHNY and CDR2 SVGAGI (reference sequence). The CDR3 extends over 14 amino acids. The CDR3 sequence is CASSYTYPTEEAFF. CDR3 nucleotide sequence: TGTGCCAGCAGTTACACCTATCCGACGGAAGAAGCTTTCTTT.

The gene calls are TRBV7-2 and TRBJ2-1, with 14 bases matching TRBD2. V shed 5 bases, J shed 6 bases, and the junction held 3 bases outside the gene matches. Per the germline V gene, CDR1 is SGHTA and CDR2 is FQGNSA. The CDR3 consists of 15 residues. The CDR3 spells CASSPGLAGANEQFF. DNA of the CDR3: TGTGCCAGCAGCCCGGGACTAGCGGGGGCCAATGAGCAGTTCTTC.

This chain links TRBV25-1 with TRBJ2-3; 13 bases are shared with TRBD2. Losses at the gene ends were 4 bases for V and 7 bases for J; bases not matched to a gene: 8. The CDR3 loop spans 16 amino acids. CDR1 is MGHDK, CDR2 SYGVNS, per germline. CDR3 nucleotide sequence: TGTGCCAGCAGTGGCCCACTAGCGGGGGGGCCGAATACGCAGTATTTT. It yields the protein CASSGPLAGGPNTQYF.

The chain carries TRBV7-6 and TRBJ2-3; TRBD1 or TRBD2 may be the D gene (5 bases each). V lost 5 bases and J 6 bases, leaving 15 bases between the germline ends. CDR3 length: 14 amino acids. In germline, CDR1 is SGHVS, CDR2 FNYEAQ. CDR3 loop: CASSADSWGDTQYF. In nucleotides, the CDR3 is TGTGCCAGCAGCGCGGACTCCTGGGGGGATACGCAGTATTTT.

Details on this clone: In the same sample, other DNA sequences code for this CDR3. The chain uses TRBV5-1 and TRBJ1-2; maybe TRBD1 (6 bases). This CDR3 comprises 13 residues. Trimming took 2 bases from V and 5 from J, leaving 10 bases between them. Germline lookup yields CDR1 SGHRS and CDR2 YFSETQ. CDR3 sequence: CASSFGQSYGYTF. In DNA, the CDR3 is TGCGCCAGCAGCTTTGGACAGTCATATGGCTACACCTTC.

V gene TRBV4-2 combines with J gene TRBJ1-2; D is undetermined. V lost 0 bases, J lost 3 bases, and 20 bases lay in between. The germline gives CDR1 LGHNA, CDR2 YNFKEQ. There are 18 residues in the CDR3. For the CDR3, the DNA is TGTGCCAGCAGCCAAGAGGGAACAGCGCTGTATCGAGACTATGGCTACACCTTC. It is translated as CASSQEGTALYRDYGYTF.

The genes are TRBV7-9 and TRBJ2-1, with D perhaps matching TRBD1 (6 bases). Germline V gene lookup returns CDR1 SEHNR and CDR2 FQNEAQ (reference sequence). V was cut by 6 bases and J by 7 bases, with 16 bases left in between. The CDR3 runs to 14 residues. The CDR3 sequence is CASRGTGPTNEQFF. The DNA for the CDR3 is TGTGCCAGCAGGGGAACAGGGCCGACGAATGAGCAGTTCTTC.

This chain uses TRBV19 with TRBJ2-5; 11 nucleotides match TRBD2. The CDR3 runs 16 residues. The J segment lost 1 base and the V segment lost 3 bases, leaving 4 bases of the junction unmatched. The germline V gene encodes CDR1 LNHDA and CDR2 SQIVND (reference sequence). CDR3 sequence reads: CASSIGLAGGQETQYF. The CDR3 DNA is TGTGCCAGTAGTATTGGGCTAGCGGGGGGCCAAGAGACCCAGTACTTC.